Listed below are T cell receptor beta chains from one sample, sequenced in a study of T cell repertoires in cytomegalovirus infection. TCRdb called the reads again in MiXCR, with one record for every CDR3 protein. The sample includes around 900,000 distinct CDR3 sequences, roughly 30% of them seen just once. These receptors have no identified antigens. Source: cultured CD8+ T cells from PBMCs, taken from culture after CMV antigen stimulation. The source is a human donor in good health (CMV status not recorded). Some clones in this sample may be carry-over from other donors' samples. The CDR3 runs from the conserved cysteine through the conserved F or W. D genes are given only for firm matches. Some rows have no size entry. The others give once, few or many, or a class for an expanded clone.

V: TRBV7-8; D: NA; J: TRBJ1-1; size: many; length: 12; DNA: TGTGCCAGCAGCTTAGAGGATCGGAGAGCTTTCTTT; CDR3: CASSLEDRRAFF
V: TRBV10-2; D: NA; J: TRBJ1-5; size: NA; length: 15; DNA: TGCGCCAGCAGGGAAGGGGGAGGTAGCAATCAGCCCCAGCATTTT; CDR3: CASREGGGSNQPQHF
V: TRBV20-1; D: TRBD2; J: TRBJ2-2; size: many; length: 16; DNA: TGCAGTGCTAGAGATAACGTCGGGGGGGGCGCCGGGGAGCTGTTTTTT; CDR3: CSARDNVGGGAGELFF
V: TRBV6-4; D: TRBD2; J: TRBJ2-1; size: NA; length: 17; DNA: TGTGCCAGCAGTGACCCGGACGTAGCGGGGGGGGACAATGAGCAGTTCTTC; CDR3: CASSDPDVAGGDNEQFF
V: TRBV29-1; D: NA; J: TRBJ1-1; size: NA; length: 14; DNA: TGCAGCGTTGAAGCGTGGGGGCGGAACACTGAAGCTTTCTTT; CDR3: CSVEAWGRNTEAFF
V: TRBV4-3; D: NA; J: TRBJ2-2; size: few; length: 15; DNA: TGCGCCAGCAGCCAAGATAAAAGGGCCACCGGGGAGCTGTTTTTT; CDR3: CASSQDKRATGELFF
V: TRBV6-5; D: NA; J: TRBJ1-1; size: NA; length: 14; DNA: TGTGCCACCCGGATCCGGGGGATGAACACTGAAGCTTTCTTT; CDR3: CATRIRGMNTEAFF
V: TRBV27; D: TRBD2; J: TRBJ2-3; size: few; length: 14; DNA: TGTGCCAGCAGTTTACCGGGACTAGCGGATACGCAGTATTTT; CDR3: CASSLPGLADTQYF
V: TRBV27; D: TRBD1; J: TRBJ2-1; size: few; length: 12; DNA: TGTGCCAGCATTGGACAGGGCGTTGTTTTGTCCTTC; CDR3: CASIGQGVVLSF
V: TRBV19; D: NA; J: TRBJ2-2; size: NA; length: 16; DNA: TGTGCCAGTAGGGGTCCCGGGACACCGAACACCGGGGAGCTGTTTTTT; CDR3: CASRGPGTPNTGELFF
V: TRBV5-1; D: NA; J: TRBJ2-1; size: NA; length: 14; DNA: TGCGCCAGCAGCTTGGACGCAGGGGTCAATGAGCAGTTCTTC; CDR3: CASSLDAGVNEQFF
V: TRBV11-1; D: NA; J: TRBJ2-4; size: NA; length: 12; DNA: TGTGCCAGCCTGGGTGCCAAAAACATTCAGTACTTC; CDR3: CASLGAKNIQYF
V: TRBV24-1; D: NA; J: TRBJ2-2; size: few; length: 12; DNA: TGTGCCACCATCAGTAACACCGGGGAGCTGTTTTTT; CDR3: CATISNTGELFF
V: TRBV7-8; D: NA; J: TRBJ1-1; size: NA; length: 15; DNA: TGTGTCAGCAGCGTAGACGGTCGAGTGAACACTGAAGCTTTCTTT; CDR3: CVSSVDGRVNTEAFF
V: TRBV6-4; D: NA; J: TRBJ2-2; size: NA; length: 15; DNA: TGTGCCAGCAGTGACTACCGGGGTGGCACCGGGGAGCTGTTTTTT; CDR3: CASSDYRGGTGELFF
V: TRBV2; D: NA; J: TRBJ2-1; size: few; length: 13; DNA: TGTGCCACCTCCCAGAGCTCCTACAATGAGCAGTTCTTC; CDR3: CATSQSSYNEQFF
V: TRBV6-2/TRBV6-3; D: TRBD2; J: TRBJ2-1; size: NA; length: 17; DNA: TGTGCCAGCAGTTTAACCGGGACTAGCGGGGGGGCTGGTGAGCAGTTCTTC; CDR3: CASSLTGTSGGAGEQFF
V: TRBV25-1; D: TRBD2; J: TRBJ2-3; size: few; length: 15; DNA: TGTGCCAGCAGTGAAAGACTAGCCCAGGGATATACGCAGTATTTT; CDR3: CASSERLAQGYTQYF
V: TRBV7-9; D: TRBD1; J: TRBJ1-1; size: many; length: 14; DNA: TGTGCCAGCAGCTCCCGGGACAGTCCCACTGAAGCTTTCTTT; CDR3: CASSSRDSPTEAFF
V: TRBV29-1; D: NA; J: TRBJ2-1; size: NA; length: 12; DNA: TGCAGCGTTGATTCTGAATACAATGAGCAGTTCTTC; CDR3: CSVDSEYNEQFF
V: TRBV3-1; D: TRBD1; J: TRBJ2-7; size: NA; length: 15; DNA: TGTGCCAGCAGCCAAGCACGGGACAGGTTTTACGAGCAGTACTTC; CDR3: CASSQARDRFYEQYF
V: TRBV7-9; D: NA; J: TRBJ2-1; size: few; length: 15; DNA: TGTGCCAGCAGCGCCCGTTGGGCATCCTACAATGAGCAGTTCTTC; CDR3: CASSARWASYNEQFF
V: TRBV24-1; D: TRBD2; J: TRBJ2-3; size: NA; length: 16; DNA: TGTGCCACCAGTGCCTCCAGCGGGGGGGTTGGCAATACGCAGTATTTT; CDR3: CATSASSGGVGNTQYF
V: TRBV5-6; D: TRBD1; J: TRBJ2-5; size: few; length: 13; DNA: TGTGCCAGCAGCGATCGGACAGGGAGGAACCAGTACTTC; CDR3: CASSDRTGRNQYF
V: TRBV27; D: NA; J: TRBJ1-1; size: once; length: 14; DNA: TGTGCCAGCAGTTCCTCCCGACAGCTCACTGAAGCTTTCTTT; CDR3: CASSSSRQLTEAFF
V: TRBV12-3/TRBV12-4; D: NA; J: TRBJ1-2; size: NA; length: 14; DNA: TGTGCCAGCAGTTCGCAACGGACGCCATATGGCTACACCTTC; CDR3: CASSSQRTPYGYTF
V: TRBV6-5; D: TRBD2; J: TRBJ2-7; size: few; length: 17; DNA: TGTGCCAGCAGTTACCATCCGTCGGGCGGGAGAGGGGACGAGCAGTACTTC; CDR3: CASSYHPSGGRGDEQYF
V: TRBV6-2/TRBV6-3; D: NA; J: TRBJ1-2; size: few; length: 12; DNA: TGTGCCAGCACAGTAGGGAACTATGGCTACACCTTC; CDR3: CASTVGNYGYTF
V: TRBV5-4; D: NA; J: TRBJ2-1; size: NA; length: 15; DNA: TGTGCCAGCAGCTTGGTTCGTGGGGCCAACAATGAGCAGTTCTTC; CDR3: CASSLVRGANNEQFF
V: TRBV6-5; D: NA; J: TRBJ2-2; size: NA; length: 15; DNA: TGTGCCAGCAGTTACTCGAATGGGAACACCGGGGAGCTGTTTTTT; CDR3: CASSYSNGNTGELFF
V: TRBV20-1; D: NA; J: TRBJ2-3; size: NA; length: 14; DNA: TGCAGTGCTATGGGGAAAAGATACACAGATACGCAGTATTTT; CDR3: CSAMGKRYTDTQYF
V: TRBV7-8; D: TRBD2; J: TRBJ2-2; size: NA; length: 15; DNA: TGTGTCAGCAGCCAGCGGGGGGGTAACGCCGGGGAGCTGTTTTTT; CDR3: CVSSQRGGNAGELFF
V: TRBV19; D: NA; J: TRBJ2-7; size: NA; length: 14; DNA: TGTGCCAGTAGTATCATTGGGTACGCCCCGGAGCAGTACTTC; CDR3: CASSIIGYAPEQYF
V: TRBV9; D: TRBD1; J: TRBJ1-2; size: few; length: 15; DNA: TGTGCCAGCAGCGTAGGATCCGGGACAGCCTATGGCTACACCTTC; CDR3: CASSVGSGTAYGYTF
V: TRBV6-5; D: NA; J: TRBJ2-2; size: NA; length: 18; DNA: TGTGCCAGCAGTCTTGGGGTAGGCCCCAACCAAGACACCGGGGAGCTGTTTTTT; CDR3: CASSLGVGPNQDTGELFF